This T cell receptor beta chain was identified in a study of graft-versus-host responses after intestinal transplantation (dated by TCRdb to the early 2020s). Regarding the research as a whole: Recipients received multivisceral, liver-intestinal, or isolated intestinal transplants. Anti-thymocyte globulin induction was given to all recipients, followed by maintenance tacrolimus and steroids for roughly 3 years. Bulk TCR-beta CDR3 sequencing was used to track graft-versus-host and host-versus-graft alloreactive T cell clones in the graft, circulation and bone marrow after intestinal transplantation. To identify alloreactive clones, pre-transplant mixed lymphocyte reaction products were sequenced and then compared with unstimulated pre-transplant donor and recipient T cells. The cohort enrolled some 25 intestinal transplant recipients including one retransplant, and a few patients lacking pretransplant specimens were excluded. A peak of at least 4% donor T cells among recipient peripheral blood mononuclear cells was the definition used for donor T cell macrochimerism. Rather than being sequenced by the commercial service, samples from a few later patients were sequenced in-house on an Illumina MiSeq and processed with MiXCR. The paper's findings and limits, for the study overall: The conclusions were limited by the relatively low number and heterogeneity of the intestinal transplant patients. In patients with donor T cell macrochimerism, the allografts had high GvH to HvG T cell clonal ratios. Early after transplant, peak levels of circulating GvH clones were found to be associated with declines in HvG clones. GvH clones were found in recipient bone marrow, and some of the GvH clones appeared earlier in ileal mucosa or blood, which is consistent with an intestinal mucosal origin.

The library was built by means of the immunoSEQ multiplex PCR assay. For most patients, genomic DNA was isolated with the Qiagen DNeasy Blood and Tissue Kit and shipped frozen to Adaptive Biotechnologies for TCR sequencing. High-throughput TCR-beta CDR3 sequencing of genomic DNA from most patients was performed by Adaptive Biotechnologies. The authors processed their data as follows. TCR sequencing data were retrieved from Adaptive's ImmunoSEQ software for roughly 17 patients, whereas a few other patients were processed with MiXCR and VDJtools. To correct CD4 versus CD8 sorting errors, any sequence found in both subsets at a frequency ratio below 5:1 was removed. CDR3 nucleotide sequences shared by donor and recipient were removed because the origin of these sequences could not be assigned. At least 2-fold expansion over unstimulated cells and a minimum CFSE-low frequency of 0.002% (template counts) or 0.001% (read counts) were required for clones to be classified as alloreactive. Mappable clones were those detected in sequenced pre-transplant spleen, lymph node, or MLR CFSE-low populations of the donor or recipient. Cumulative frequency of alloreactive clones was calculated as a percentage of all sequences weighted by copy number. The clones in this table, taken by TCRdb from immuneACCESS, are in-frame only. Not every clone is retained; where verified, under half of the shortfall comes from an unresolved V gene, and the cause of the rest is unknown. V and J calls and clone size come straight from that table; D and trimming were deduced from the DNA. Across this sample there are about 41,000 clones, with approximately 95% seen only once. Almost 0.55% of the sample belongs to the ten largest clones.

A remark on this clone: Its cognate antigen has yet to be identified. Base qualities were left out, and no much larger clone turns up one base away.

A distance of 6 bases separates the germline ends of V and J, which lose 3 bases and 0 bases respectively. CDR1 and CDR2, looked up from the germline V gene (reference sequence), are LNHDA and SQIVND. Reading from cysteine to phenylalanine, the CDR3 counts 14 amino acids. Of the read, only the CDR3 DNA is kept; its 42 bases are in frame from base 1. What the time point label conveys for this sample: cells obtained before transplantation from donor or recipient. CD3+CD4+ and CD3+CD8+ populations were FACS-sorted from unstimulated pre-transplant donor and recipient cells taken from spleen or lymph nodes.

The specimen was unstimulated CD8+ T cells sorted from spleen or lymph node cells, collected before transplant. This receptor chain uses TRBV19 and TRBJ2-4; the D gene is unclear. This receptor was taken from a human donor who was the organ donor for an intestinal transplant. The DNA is TGTGCCAGTAGTATCTTAGCAGCCAAAAACATTCAGTACTTC. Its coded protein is CASSILAAKNIQYF.